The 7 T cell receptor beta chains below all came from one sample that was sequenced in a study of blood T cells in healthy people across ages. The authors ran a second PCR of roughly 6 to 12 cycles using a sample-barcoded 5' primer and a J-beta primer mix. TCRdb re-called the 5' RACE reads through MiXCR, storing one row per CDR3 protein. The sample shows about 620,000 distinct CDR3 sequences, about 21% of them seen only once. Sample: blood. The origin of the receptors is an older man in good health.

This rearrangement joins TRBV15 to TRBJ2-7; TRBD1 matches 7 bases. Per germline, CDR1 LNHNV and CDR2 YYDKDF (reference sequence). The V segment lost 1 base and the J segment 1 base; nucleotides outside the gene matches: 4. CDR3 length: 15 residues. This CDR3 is CATSRGRDSSYEQYF. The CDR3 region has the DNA TGTGCCACCAGCAGAGGCCGGGACAGTTCCTACGAGCAGTACTTC.

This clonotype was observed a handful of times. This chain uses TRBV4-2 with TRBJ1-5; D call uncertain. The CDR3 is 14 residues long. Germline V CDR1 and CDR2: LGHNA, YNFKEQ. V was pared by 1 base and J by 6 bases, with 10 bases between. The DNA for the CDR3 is TGTGCCAGCAGCCAAGTTGGGCAGTCTCAGCCCCAGCATTTT. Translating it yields CASSQVGQSQPQHF.

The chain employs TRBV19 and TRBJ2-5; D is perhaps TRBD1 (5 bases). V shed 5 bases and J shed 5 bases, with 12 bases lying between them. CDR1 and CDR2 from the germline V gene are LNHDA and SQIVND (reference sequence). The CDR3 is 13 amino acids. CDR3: CASSPRQRETQYF. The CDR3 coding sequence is TGTGCCAGTAGTCCACGACAGAGGGAGACCCAGTACTTC.

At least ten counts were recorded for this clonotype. Written as DNA, the CDR3 is TGTGCCAGCAGTTACCTGCGAGAGCAGTTCTTC. Translating gives CASSYLREQFF. The chain couples TRBV6-6 to TRBJ2-5; unclear D gene. The last part of the DNA fits TRBJ2-1 better; the J call may be wrong. The CDR3 loop spans 11 amino acids. Germline V lookup: CDR1 MNHNY, CDR2 SVGAGI (reference sequence).

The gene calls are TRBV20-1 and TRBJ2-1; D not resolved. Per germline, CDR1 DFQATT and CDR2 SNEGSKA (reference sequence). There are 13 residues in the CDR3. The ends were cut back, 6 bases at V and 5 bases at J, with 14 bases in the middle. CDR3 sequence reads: CSATPKRNNEQFF. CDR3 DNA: TGCAGTGCGACTCCCAAGCGAAACAATGAGCAGTTCTTC.

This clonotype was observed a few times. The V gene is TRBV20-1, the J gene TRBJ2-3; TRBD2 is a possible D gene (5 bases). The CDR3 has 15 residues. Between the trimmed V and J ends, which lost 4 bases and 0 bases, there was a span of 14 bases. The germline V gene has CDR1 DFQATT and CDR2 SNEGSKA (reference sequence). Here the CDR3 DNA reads TGCAGTGCTACTCAGCGGAGTTCTAGCACAGATACGCAGTATTTT. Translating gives CSATQRSSSTDTQYF.

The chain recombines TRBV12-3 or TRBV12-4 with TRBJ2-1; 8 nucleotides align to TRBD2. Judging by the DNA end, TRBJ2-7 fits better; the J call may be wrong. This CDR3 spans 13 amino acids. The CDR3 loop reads CASSLRGDGEQYF. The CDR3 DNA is TGTGCCAGCAGTTTGCGGGGGGATGGCGAGCAGTACTTC.